This TCR beta chain was captured in a study of control samples from healthy donors and cancer patients. Germline V lookup: CDR1 GTSNPN, CDR2 SVGIG (reference sequence). The CDR3 is 14 residues long. The ends were cut back, 4 bases at V and 2 bases at J, with 11 bases in the middle. The data were produced by immunoSEQ multiplex PCR, yet TCRdb's version contains in-frame clones alone and is incomplete. The top ten clones hold over 0.95% of a sample with about 79,000 clones, 93% of them seen once. V and J are TRBV30 and TRBJ2-2; tentatively, D is TRBD2 (5 bases). Sequencing used PBMCs. This sequence was found in a woman between 40 and 50 years old with lung cancer. CDR3 protein: CAWIGGRNTGELFF. The CDR3 nucleotides are TGTGCCTGGATAGGAGGACGCAACACCGGGGAGCTGTTTTTT.